This is a list of T cell receptor beta chains from one sample in a study of blood T cell repertoires in COVID-19. Assay: immunoSEQ multiplex PCR; the TCRdb copy retains only in-frame clones and omits some. The data show around 120,000 clones, roughly four fifths seen once. The material sequenced was peripheral blood. Every receptor here comes from a man aged 50 or older with acute or convalescent COVID-19. CDR3s leave out the opening cysteine and the closing phenylalanine or tryptophan. Fields, in order: clone size, J gene, V gene, CDR3 protein. Size is stated for part of the rows, as once, few or many counts, or as a class when the clone is expanded.

-	TRBJ2-7	TRBV3-1/TRBV3-2	ASSAGTAALSQY
-	TRBJ1-4	TRBV2	AWVWAMGEKLF
-	TRBJ1-1	TRBV19	ASTMGQGSEAF
-	TRBJ2-2	TRBV5-1	ASSLHNQNTGELF
-	TRBJ2-7	TRBV19	ASNRQGAEEQY
once	TRBJ1-1	TRBV30	AWSDQGDTEAF
-	TRBJ2-1	TRBV9	ASSVAGRGDNEQF
-	TRBJ1-1	TRBV19	ASSITGTQNTEAF
-	TRBJ2-2	TRBV28	ASSHGQGWGTGELF
-	TRBJ2-1	TRBV21-1	ASRTSATYNEQF
-	TRBJ1-2	TRBV6-5	ASTAGYYGYT
-	TRBJ2-1	TRBV30	AWSVGGQGNEQF
-	TRBJ1-3	TRBV24-1	APACCGPFFGSGNTIY
-	TRBJ1-4	TRBV7-9	ASSLDRGRANEKLF
-	TRBJ1-2	TRBV4-1	ASSQGAYGYT
-	TRBJ2-2	TRBV7-3	ASSLTSENGELF
-	TRBJ1-1	TRBV19	ATLTGGTEAF
-	TRBJ1-2	TRBV19	ASSTGQDRYGYT
-	TRBJ2-1	TRBV5-6	ASSLGQRRRNEQF
-	TRBJ1-4	TRBV7-8	ASSPGQGEKLF
-	TRBJ2-3	TRBV3-1/TRBV3-2	ASSQRSLAGGPGDTQY
-	TRBJ1-3	TRBV30	AWSLPGNTIY
-	TRBJ1-4	TRBV6-5	ASRVQGAGEKLF
few	TRBJ1-1	TRBV11-2	ASSLDRENEAF
-	TRBJ2-3	TRBV5-4	ASSLALAGSTDTQY
-	TRBJ2-4	TRBV3-1/TRBV3-2	ASSQVRHVRNIQY
-	TRBJ2-7	TRBV4-1	ASSQVTGGIDEQY
-	TRBJ2-5	TRBV5-1	ASSSARAETQY
-	TRBJ2-3	TRBV3-1/TRBV3-2	ASSLTSGGATDTQY
-	TRBJ1-6	TRBV15	ATSRDVSSYNSPLH
few	TRBJ1-2	TRBV6-5	ASSSGRGGGSYT
-	TRBJ1-5	TRBV24-1	ATSENRTNQPQH
-	TRBJ2-7	TRBV19	ASSIERGRYEQY
-	TRBJ1-2	TRBV5-1	ASSLDPTGRPNYGYT
-	TRBJ2-1	TRBV7-9	ASSSGQGARNEQF
-	TRBJ1-2	TRBV19	ASSTTGGNYGYT
few	TRBJ2-2	TRBV7-8	ASSLALGTGGFSGELF
few	TRBJ1-2	TRBV7-2	ASSVGPVNYGYT
-	TRBJ2-7	TRBV12-2	ASRLPPGQVYEQY